Below, 13 T cell receptor beta chains from the same sample are listed, as sequenced in a study of cytomegalovirus exposure and HLA in healthy donors. PCR used 60 Vbeta primers and 13 Jbeta primers. The repertoire was sequenced with immunoSEQ multiplex PCR; TCRdb's copy has only in-frame clones and lacks some. The top ten hold approximately 10% of the sample, which has fewer than 110,000 clones, around 76% seen once. The specimen sequenced was PBMCs. The origin of the receptors is a woman under 30 in good health and CMV-seropositive.

DNA of the CDR3: TGTGCCAGCAGAACAGGGCTGAATTCACCCCTCCACTTT. Protein sequence: CASRTGLNSPLHF. The rearrangement joins TRBV2 to TRBJ1-6, with D perhaps matching TRBD1 (6 bases). In germline, CDR1 is SNHLY, CDR2 FYNNEI. V was cut by 6 bases and J by 7 bases, with 10 bases left in between. This CDR3 contains 13 residues.

V usage is TRBV18 and J usage is TRBJ1-1; 7 bases are a match to TRBD1. This CDR3 comprises 15 residues. J gave up 3 bases and V 0 bases, and 4 bases lay outside the gene matches. Per the germline V gene, CDR1 is KGHSH and CDR2 is LQKENI. In nucleotides, the CDR3 is TGTGCCAGCTCACCACCGACGGGACAGCACACTGAAGCTTTCTTT. Translation: CASSPPTGQHTEAFF. Full variable domain (remainder filled in from reference TRBV18 and TRBJ1-1): NAGVMQNPRHLVRRRGQEARLRCSPMKGHSHVYWYRQLPEEGLKFMVYLQKENIIDESGMPKERFSAEFPKEGPSILRIQQVVRGDSAAYFCASSPPTGQHTEAFFGQGTRLTVV.

This clone was seen a handful of times. V and J are TRBV30 and TRBJ1-4; perhaps TRBD1 as D (5 bases). Germline CDR1 GTSNPN, CDR2 SVGIG (reference sequence). The CDR3 extends over 15 amino acids. With 2 bases removed from V and 9 bases from J, the gap between germline ends came to 19 bases. The CDR3 nucleotides are TGTGCCTGGAGTTCGCAGGACACCCGATCTAAAAAACTGTTTTTT. Translating gives CAWSSQDTRSKKLFF.

J is TRBJ1-2 and V is TRBV19, with no clear D. Per the germline V gene, CDR1 is LNHDA and CDR2 is SQIVND (reference sequence). The ends were cut back, 4 bases at V and 2 bases at J, with 8 bases in the middle. The length of the CDR3 is 13 residues. Written as DNA, the CDR3 is TGTGCCAGTAGTAAAACATTCAACTATGGCTACACCTTC. Translating gives CASSKTFNYGYTF.

V and J are TRBV20-1 and TRBJ1-1; D not resolved. V lost 5 bases to trimming and J lost 1 base, with 5 bases between them. The CDR3 has 11 residues. Germline lookup yields CDR1 DFQATT and CDR2 SNEGSKA (reference sequence). DNA for the CDR3: TGCAGTGCTTACGGGAACACTGAAGCTTTCTTT. It is translated as CSAYGNTEAFF.

CDR3 residues: CASSETGQLNSPLHF. The DNA of the CDR3 is TGTGCCAGCAGCGAGACAGGGCAACTTAATTCACCCCTCCACTTT. The genes are TRBV11-2 and TRBJ1-6; 7 nucleotides align to TRBD1. Germline V gene sequence: CDR1 SGHAT, CDR2 FQNNGV. V gave up 5 bases and J gave up 6 bases; unmatched junction bases: 7. The CDR3 totals 15 residues.

The J gene is TRBJ2-3, the V gene TRBV5-4; the match to TRBD2 covers 7 bases. The CDR3 loop spans 12 amino acids. Looked up from germline, CDR1 is SGHNT and CDR2 is YYREEE (reference sequence). V was clipped by 5 bases and J by 8 bases; unmatched bases: 5. The CDR3: CASRHPGGTQYF. The CDR3 nucleotides read TGTGCCAGCAGGCACCCGGGGGGTACGCAGTATTTT.

This clone was observed once. The rearrangement links TRBV2 to TRBJ2-3; 8 bases line up with TRBD2. Germline V lookup: CDR1 SNHLY, CDR2 FYNNEI. The CDR3 has 14 amino acids. V dropped 8 bases and J dropped 1; count of bases not matched to a gene: 5. The CDR3 region is CASVSGGGTDTQYF. The CDR3, as DNA: TGTGCCAGCGTATCCGGGGGGGGCACAGATACGCAGTATTTT.

In its sample, this clone was seen once. The chain recombines TRBV2 with TRBJ2-1; TRBD2 matches 7 bases. In germline, CDR1 is SNHLY, CDR2 FYNNEI. The CDR3 contains 18 residues. J gave up 0 bases and V 4 bases, and 12 bases lay outside the gene matches. CDR3 DNA sequence: TGTGCCAGCAGTGGGCGGGGGACCCCCCCAAGCTCCTACAATGAGCAGTTCTTC. Translation gives CASSGRGTPPSSYNEQFF.

The rearrangement uses TRBV5-1 and TRBJ2-5, with D maybe TRBD1 (6 bases). V lost 2 bases and J 2 bases, leaving 10 bases between the germline ends. Germline CDR1 is SGHRS and CDR2 is YFSETQ. The CDR3 runs to 14 residues. The CDR3 spells CASSLQGDQETQYF. CDR3 DNA: TGCGCCAGCAGCTTACAGGGAGATCAAGAGACCCAGTACTTC.

The V and J genes are TRBV28 and TRBJ1-2, with TRBD1 as a possible D gene (5 bases). Per the germline V gene, CDR1 is MDHEN and CDR2 is SYDVKM. Between the trimmed V and J ends, which lost 7 bases and 4 bases, there was a span of 13 bases. This CDR3 spans 13 amino acids. The CDR3 is CASNPADSYGYTF. CDR3 in DNA: TGTGCCAGCAACCCCGCCGACAGCTATGGCTACACCTTC.

The genes are TRBV9 and TRBJ1-6; D remains unclear. CDR1 and CDR2 from the germline V gene are SGDLS and YYNGEE. This CDR3 has 14 amino acids. Trimming took off 0 bases at V and 8 bases at J, with 9 bases between the two ends. This CDR3 is CASSVGGSDSPLHF. The CDR3 nucleotides read TGTGCCAGCAGCGTAGGAGGCAGTGATTCACCCCTCCACTTT.

This sequence joins TRBV9 and TRBJ2-1; TRBD1 aligns across 7 bases. J was trimmed by 4 bases and V by 0 bases; bases with no gene match: 4. The CDR3 has 15 residues. The germline V gene encodes CDR1 SGDLS and CDR2 YYNGEE. This CDR3 reads CASSVGGRGYNEQFF. DNA of the CDR3: TGTGCCAGCAGCGTAGGAGGCAGGGGGTACAATGAGCAGTTCTTC.